The clone carrying this TCR beta chain appeared many times. Its specificity is unknown. The isolated RNA, all of it, was reverse transcribed, so expressed TCRB transcripts were what got sequenced. TCRdb's table, derived via immunoSEQ multiplex PCR, lists solely in-frame clones and lacks some. The sample consists of 900,000 or so clones, roughly 16% of them appearing once. Germline assignment: CDR1 KGHSY and CDR2 FQNENV. The V end was cut by 4 bases, the J end by 0 bases, with 7 bases between. The CDR3 runs to 15 residues. This sample was taken from a study of beta chain features in type 1 diabetes. Study-level results: In comparison with healthy donors, patients had naive, central memory and Treg TCRB repertoires that appeared more similar.

Sequenced input: naive CD4+ T cells from blood. The clonotype was recovered from a woman aged 18-35 years in good health. The gene calls are TRBV16 and TRBJ2-6, with D uncertain. DNA of the CDR3: TGTGCCAGCAGCCTCCTAAGCTCTGGGGCCAACGTCCTGACTTTC. Translation: CASSLLSSGANVLTF.